Below, 27 T cell receptor beta chains from the same sample are listed, as sequenced in a study of graft-versus-host responses after intestinal transplantation. The repertoire was sequenced with immunoSEQ multiplex PCR; TCRdb's copy has only in-frame clones and lacks some. This sample yields roughly 20,000 clones, of which roughly 72% are seen a single time; less than 10% belongs to the top ten. Processing released intraepithelial and lamina propria lymphocytes from the graft tissue. This sample comprised ileum tissue, obtained around 20 days after intestinal transplant. The source is a human patient who received an intestinal transplant, so some T cells may come from the graft donor.

The J gene is TRBJ1-2, the V gene TRBV7-9, with a possible D match to TRBD1 (6 bases). The CDR3 consists of 13 residues. Trimming removed 1 base at V and 8 bases at J, with 11 bases between. Per the germline V gene, CDR1 is SEHNR and CDR2 is FQNEAQ (reference sequence). The CDR3 region is CASSLGGLSGYTF. In DNA, the CDR3 is TGTGCCAGCAGCTTAGGGGGGCTAAGCGGCTACACCTTC.

This clone occurred once. This chain connects TRBV4-1 to TRBJ2-5; D might be TRBD1 (5 bases). The CDR3 length is 14 residues. Germline V gene sequence: CDR1 MGHRA, CDR2 YSYEKL. Trimming took off 0 bases at V and 7 bases at J, with 12 bases between the two ends. The CDR3 sequence: CASSQDRRVGTQYF. The CDR3 DNA follows: TGCGCCAGCAGCCAAGATCGCAGGGTAGGGACCCAGTACTTC.

The V and J genes are TRBV9 and TRBJ2-1; 7 bases map to TRBD2. After removal of 4 bases from V and 5 bases from J, the junction contained 9 bases not matched to a gene. The CDR3 length is 15 residues. Per the germline V gene, CDR1 is SGDLS and CDR2 is YYNGEE. CDR3 bases: TGTGCCAGCAGCTCGTCCGGGGGGTTAAACAATGAGCAGTTCTTC. This codes for CASSSSGGLNNEQFF.

V usage is TRBV5-1 and J usage is TRBJ2-1, with TRBD2 matching over 14 bases. This CDR3 spans 18 amino acids. Germline CDR1 and CDR2: SGHRS and YFSETQ. V was clipped by 6 bases and J by 6 bases; unmatched bases: 14. CDR3 loop: CASNDRLAGGPRFNEQFF. The CDR3 DNA reads TGCGCCAGCAACGACAGACTAGCGGGAGGGCCGAGGTTCAATGAGCAGTTCTTC.

The V call is TRBV25-1, the J call TRBJ1-5; 7 nucleotides align to TRBD1. The germline gives CDR1 MGHDK, CDR2 SYGVNS. The CDR3 totals 16 residues. Losses at the gene ends were 4 bases for V and 3 bases for J; bases not matched to a gene: 9. The CDR3 spells CASSGRQGNDNQPQHF. CDR3 in DNA: TGTGCCAGCAGTGGCAGACAGGGTAATGACAATCAGCCCCAGCATTTT.

The J gene is TRBJ2-6, the V gene TRBV28; TRBD2 might be the D (6 bases). V was clipped by 4 bases and J by 0 bases, with 13 bases between them. CDR1 is MDHEN and CDR2 is SYDVKM in the germline V gene. This CDR3 comprises 17 residues. CDR3 in amino acids: CASSYAGQGSGANVLTF. The CDR3 nucleotides read TGTGCCAGCAGTTATGCGGGGCAGGGCTCTGGGGCCAACGTCCTGACTTTC.

This chain joins TRBV14 and TRBJ2-2, with TRBD2 matching over 11 bases. The CDR3 has 16 residues. J gave up 4 bases and V 3 bases, and 4 bases lay outside the gene matches. In germline, CDR1 is SGHDN, CDR2 FVKESK. In DNA form, the CDR3 reads TGTGCCAGCAGCCAGGGACTAGCGGACCTCACCGGGGAGCTGTTTTTT. Its protein is CASSQGLADLTGELFF. Drawing the rest from reference TRBV14 and TRBJ2-2, the complete variable domain is EAGVTQFPSHSVIEKGQTVTLRCDPISGHDNLYWYRRVMGKEIKFLLHFVKESKQDESGMPNNRFLAERTGGTYSTLKVQPAELEDSGVYFCASSQGLADLTGELFFGEGSRLTVL.

V and J are TRBV18 and TRBJ1-2; 9 bases map to TRBD1. Germline CDR1 is KGHSH and CDR2 is LQKENI. The CDR3 runs 15 residues. V shed 4 bases, J shed 4 bases, and the junction held 7 bases outside the gene matches. The CDR3 region is CASSLTGGAGYGYTF. CDR3 DNA sequence: TGTGCCAGCTCACTAACAGGGGGCGCCGGCTATGGCTACACCTTC. Supplemented by reference TRBV18 and TRBJ1-2, the full variable domain reads NAGVMQNPRHLVRRRGQEARLRCSPMKGHSHVYWYRQLPEEGLKFMVYLQKENIIDESGMPKERFSAEFPKEGPSILRIQQVVRGDSAAYFCASSLTGGAGYGYTFGSGTRLTVV.

This clone occurred once. This sequence joins TRBV7-2 and TRBJ2-5; no definite D call. V was cut by 1 base and J by 5 bases, with 14 bases left in between. Per the germline V gene, CDR1 is SGHTA and CDR2 is FQGNSA. This CDR3 region has 15 residues. CDR3 in amino acids: CASSLVGSRSETQYF. The CDR3 nucleotides are TGTGCCAGCAGCTTAGTTGGGTCCAGGTCGGAGACCCAGTACTTC. Variable domain in full (rest from reference TRBV7-2 and TRBJ2-5): GAGVSQSPSNKVTEKGKDVELRCDPISGHTALYWYRQSLGQGLEFLIYFQGNSAPDKSGLPSDRFSAERTGGSVSTLTIQRTQQEDSAVYLCASSLVGSRSETQYFGPGTRLLVL.

V usage is TRBV9 and J usage is TRBJ1-1, with 7 positions matching TRBD1. Trimming cost V 4 bases and J 6 bases; bases outside gene matches: 6. The CDR3 has 13 residues. Germline V lookup: CDR1 SGDLS, CDR2 YYNGEE. CDR3 bases: TGTGCCAGCAGCATTAGTGGGACAGCTGAAGCTTTCTTT. It translates to CASSISGTAEAFF. Together with reference TRBV9 and TRBJ1-1, the CDR3 gives the full variable domain: DSGVTQTPKHLITATGQRVTLRCSPRSGDLSVYWYQQSLDQGLQFLIQYYNGEERAKGNILERFSAQQFPDLHSELNLSSLELGDSALYFCASSISGTAEAFFGQGTRLTVV.

This chain links TRBV6-6 with TRBJ1-2; D not resolved. Germline CDR1 is MNHNY and CDR2 is SVGAGI (reference sequence). Trimming took off 0 bases at V and 3 bases at J, with 11 bases between the two ends. CDR3 length: 15 residues. Here the CDR3 DNA reads TGTGCCAGCAGTTACTCATCGCGTGATGACTATGGCTACACCTTC. Protein product: CASSYSSRDDYGYTF.

The rearrangement links TRBV7-2 to TRBJ1-5; D remains unclear. This CDR3 has 15 residues. Germline CDR1 is SGHTA and CDR2 is FQGNSA. V was shortened by 2 bases and J by 0 bases, with 8 bases between the two germline ends. CDR3 sequence (DNA): TGTGCCAGCAGCTTAATTTCAATTAGCAATCAGCCCCAGCATTTT. Translation: CASSLISISNQPQHF.

The genes are TRBV4-1 and TRBJ2-5; D may be TRBD2 (5 bases). Germline lookup yields CDR1 MGHRA and CDR2 YSYEKL. Trimming took off 0 bases at V and 6 bases at J, with 14 bases between the two ends. This CDR3 contains 15 residues. The chain's CDR3 is CASSQDGSRGKTQYF. The CDR3 DNA reads as TGCGCCAGCAGCCAAGATGGGAGCAGAGGGAAGACCCAGTACTTC.

The J gene is TRBJ1-5, the V gene TRBV7-9; D might be TRBD1 (6 bases). V gave up 4 bases and J gave up 7 bases, with 17 bases separating them. Per the germline V gene, CDR1 is SEHNR and CDR2 is FQNEAQ (reference sequence). The CDR3 totals 15 residues. The CDR3 nucleotides read TGTGCCAGCAGCTATACAGGGCCCGGGGACCAGCCCCAGCATTTT. It yields the protein CASSYTGPGDQPQHF.

The gene calls are TRBV5-1 and TRBJ2-5; D unresolved. Trimming took 2 bases from V and 3 from J, leaving 8 bases between them. The germline V gene encodes CDR1 SGHRS and CDR2 YFSETQ. The CDR3 has 13 residues. The CDR3 nucleotides read TGCGCCAGCAGCTTTCTACCCAAAGAGACCCAGTACTTC. Translating it yields CASSFLPKETQYF.

This sequence joins TRBV5-1 and TRBJ2-7; TRBD1 agrees at 12 bases. The CDR3 contains 15 residues. V shed 6 bases, J shed 6 bases, and the junction held 10 bases outside the gene matches. The V gene's germline CDR1 is SGHRS and CDR2 YFSETQ. In DNA form, the CDR3 reads TGCGCCAGCAACGGGGGGGGACAGGGGGCGTCCGAGCAGTACTTC. Its translation is CASNGGGQGASEQYF.

The chain joins TRBV7-7 to TRBJ1-1; no clear D. The CDR3 length is 13 residues. CDR1 and CDR2 from the germline V gene are SSHAT and FNYEAQ (reference sequence). V lost 5 bases to trimming and J lost 1 base, with 8 bases between them. This chain's CDR3 is CASSLHWNTEAFF. DNA of the CDR3: TGTGCCAGCAGCCTCCACTGGAACACTGAAGCTTTCTTT.

The rearrangement uses TRBV5-6 and TRBJ1-1; TRBD1 matches at 9 bases. The V and J ends lost 3 bases and 11 bases, in that order; junction bases with no gene match: 11. In germline, CDR1 is SGHDT, CDR2 YYEEEE. There are 14 residues in the CDR3. The CDR3 protein is CASSSGQGTWFAFF. DNA for the CDR3: TGTGCCAGCAGCTCCGGACAGGGGACATGGTTCGCTTTCTTT. Based on the CDR3 plus reference TRBV5-6 and TRBJ1-1, the full variable domain is DAGVTQSPTHLIKTRGQQVTLRCSPKSGHDTVSWYQQALGQGPQFIFQYYEEEERQRGNFPDRFSGHQFPNYSSELNVNALLLGDSALYLCASSSGQGTWFAFFGQGTRLTVV.

This sequence joins TRBV15 and TRBJ2-1, with D possibly being TRBD1 (7 bases). Germline V gives CDR1 LNHNV, CDR2 YYDKDF (reference sequence). Trimming removed 3 bases from V and 4 bases from J, with 16 bases in between. The CDR3 covers 16 residues. Written as DNA, the CDR3 is TGTGCCACCAGCAGCGAACTTCAGGGGGGATACAATGAGCAGTTCTTC. It specifies CATSSELQGGYNEQFF.

The chain carries TRBV7-8 and TRBJ2-7; TRBD2 aligns across 8 bases. Trimming took 0 bases from V and 2 from J; bases not matched to a gene: 6. The CDR3 extends over 16 amino acids. The germline V gene has CDR1 SGHVS and CDR2 FQNEAQ. The CDR3 DNA sequence: TGTGCCAGCAGCTTAGCGGGGAGCGGGGGTCCCTACGAGCAGTACTTC. Translated: CASSLAGSGGPYEQYF.

CDR3 DNA: TGTGCCAGCAGTTTAGGAGGCACTACCTACGAGCAGTACTTC. Translated: CASSLGGTTYEQYF. The chain joins TRBV6-5 to TRBJ2-7; TRBD2 might be the D (5 bases). Germline V CDR1 and CDR2: MNHEY, SVGAGI. The CDR3 consists of 14 residues. Trimming left V 4 bases short and J 2 bases short, with 12 bases between.

The J gene is TRBJ1-1, the V gene TRBV25-1, with 10 nucleotides matching TRBD1. Germline V gene sequence: CDR1 MGHDK, CDR2 SYGVNS. V gave up 4 bases and J gave up 4 bases; unmatched junction bases: 9. The CDR3 has 16 residues. The CDR3 reads CASSAMGQGSGTEAFF. As DNA, the CDR3 is TGTGCCAGCAGTGCGATGGGACAGGGGAGCGGCACTGAAGCTTTCTTT.

This clone was seen more than once but under ten times. The V call is TRBV6-5, the J call TRBJ2-3, with TRBD1 matching 8 bases. The CDR3 contains 15 residues. The ends lost 5 bases at V and 1 base at J; junction bases unmatched: 5. Germline V lookup: CDR1 MNHEY, CDR2 SVGAGI. CDR3 residues: CASSPGGTRTDTQYF. CDR3 in DNA: TGTGCCAGCAGTCCAGGGGGCACTCGCACAGATACGCAGTATTTT.

Written as DNA, the CDR3 is TGTGCCAGCAGTCGACTAGCGGGAGAGCGAGGGGAGCTGTTTTTT. Amino acid sequence: CASSRLAGERGELFF. The chain employs TRBV6-1 and TRBJ2-2, with 12 bases that match TRBD2. J was trimmed by 8 bases and V by 5 bases; bases with no gene match: 6. The CDR3 is 15 residues long. Germline CDR1 MNHNS, CDR2 SASEGT.

This clone was recorded only once. The gene calls are TRBV20-1 and TRBJ1-2; D remains ambiguous. Between the trimmed V and J ends, which lost 3 bases and 6 bases, there was a span of 8 bases. There are 11 residues in the CDR3. The germline V gene encodes CDR1 DFQATT and CDR2 SNEGSKA (reference sequence). The CDR3 sequence: CSASRGNGYTF. The CDR3 bases are TGCAGTGCTAGTCGCGGCAATGGCTACACCTTC.

This clone was seen a few times. V is TRBV7-8 and J is TRBJ2-7, with 7 positions matching TRBD1. Looked up from germline, CDR1 is SGHVS and CDR2 is FQNEAQ. The V gene end was trimmed by 1 base and the J gene end by 3 bases; junction bases not matched to a gene: 3. The CDR3 spans 14 residues. CDR3 nucleotides: TGTGCCAGCAGCTTAGGGCAGGGGGTCTACGAGCAGTACTTC. Amino acid sequence: CASSLGQGVYEQYF.

The genes are TRBV18 and TRBJ2-5, with 10 bases lining up with TRBD2. Trimming took 6 bases from V and 5 from J; bases not matched to a gene: 12. The V gene's germline CDR1 is KGHSH and CDR2 LQKENI. This CDR3 spans 16 amino acids. CDR3 sequence: CASSGTTSGFWETQYF. For the CDR3, the DNA is TGTGCCAGCTCTGGAACGACTAGCGGGTTTTGGGAGACCCAGTACTTC.